This T cell receptor (beta chain) was sequenced during a study of OX40 agonist ivuxolimab in advanced cancers. Study overall: Ivuxolimab is a fully human IgG2 antibody that activates OX40 (CD134). Three dose-escalation patients had partial responses: one with hepatocellular carcinoma and two with cutaneous melanoma.

Per germline, CDR1 SEHNR and CDR2 FQNEAQ (reference sequence). There are 16 residues in the CDR3. Trimming took off 5 bases at V and 8 bases at J, with 19 bases between the two ends. Overall study findings and caveats: Antigens targeted by the expanded peripheral T cells were not determined. On average, CD8+ T cells showed a greater number of expanded clones than CD4+.

As concerns this clone: Antigen specificity is unknown.

Generated by immunoSEQ multiplex PCR, the TCRdb table keeps only in-frame clones and is missing some. The table includes about 75,000 clones, about 88% detected once. The chain employs TRBV7-9 and TRBJ1-6; no reliable D call. The receptor was derived from an adult with an advanced solid tumor such as melanoma, head and neck, liver or kidney cancer. This specimen was CD4+ or CD8+ T cells sorted from blood, taken in a trial of the OX40 agonist ivuxolimab. In nucleotides, the CDR3 is TGTGCCAGCAGCGAGGAGGGCCGTGGACCTTATTCACCCCTCCACTTT. Translated: CASSEEGRGPYSPLHF.